The 4 T cell receptor beta chains presented below share a single source sample, sequenced in a study of metastatic and nonmetastatic thyroid tumors. Thyroid surgery had not been preceded by any treatment in any patient. TCRdb re-called clones from the PCR reads using MiXCR. Of some 52,000 clones in the sample, under 20% were seen once. The sample comprised blood. All receptors come from a female donor with papillary thyroid cancer or a benign thyroid nodule (not recorded which). Some clones in this sample may be carry-over from other donors' samples.

This rearrangement joins TRBV24-1 to TRBJ2-7; D is ambiguous. Germline V gene lookup returns CDR1 KGHDR and CDR2 SFDVKD. Deletions cut 3 bases from V and 4 bases from J, with 9 bases between. The CDR3 is 13 residues long. The CDR3 nucleotides are TGTGCCACCAGTGATCCAGCAGAGTACGAGCAGTACTTC. It specifies CATSDPAEYEQYF.

This clone was seen only a few times. The rearrangement joins TRBV6-1 to TRBJ2-1, with D possibly matching TRBD1 (5 bases). Trimming took 6 bases from V and 7 from J, leaving 19 bases between them. The length of the CDR3 is 15 residues. Germline-derived CDR1 and CDR2 are MNHNS and SASEGT. The CDR3 loop is CASSPQAGPWNEQFF. For the CDR3, the DNA is TGTGCCAGCAGCCCTCAGGCAGGGCCGTGGAATGAGCAGTTCTTC.

The sample holds many counts of this clone. This rearrangement joins TRBV28 to TRBJ2-1; the D is unclear. Germline V lookup: CDR1 MDHEN, CDR2 SYDVKM. The CDR3 is made up of 13 amino acids. V lost 7 bases to trimming and J lost 8 bases, with 15 bases between them. For the CDR3, the DNA is TGTGCCAGCACCCTCCCCCCGCGCGATGAGCAGTTCTTC. Translation gives CASTLPPRDEQFF.

The chain uses TRBV27 and TRBJ1-1, with D possibly matching TRBD1 (6 bases). Trimming took off 9 bases at V and 0 bases at J, with 14 bases between the two ends. Germline V gene sequence: CDR1 MNHEY, CDR2 SMNVEV (reference sequence). The CDR3 spans 14 residues. The DNA for the CDR3 is TGTGCCAGTAACAGGGAGATCATGAACACTGAAGCTTTCTTT. As protein: CASNREIMNTEAFF.